One T cell receptor beta chain is described in this entry. Its antigen remains unknown. This record comes from a study of OX40 agonist ivuxolimab in advanced cancers. Study in general: Patients received the agonistic anti-OX40 (CD134) antibody ivuxolimab. Prior checkpoint blockade (anti-PD-1, anti-PD-L1 or anti-CTLA-4) was permitted; roughly 40% had it. Study conclusions and caveats: The study found among the lowest clonal expansion in partial responders at 0.1-3.0 mg/kg. Both blood CD4+ and CD8+ T cells showed clonal growth by week 6 at 0.1 to 3.0 mg/kg.

The CDR3 sequence is 15 residues long. CDR1 is SGDLS and CDR2 is YYNGEE in the germline V gene. The V and J ends lost 3 bases and 3 bases, in that order; junction bases with no gene match: 6. The data were produced by immunoSEQ multiplex PCR, yet TCRdb's version contains in-frame clones alone and is incomplete. This sample has 95,000 to 150,000 clones, with roughly 95% found just once. The specimen comprised CD4+ or CD8+ T cells sorted from blood, sampled in a trial of the OX40 agonist ivuxolimab. The clonotype was recovered from an adult with an advanced solid tumor such as melanoma, head and neck, liver or kidney cancer. J is TRBJ2-1 and V is TRBV9, with 7 nucleotides matching TRBD2. The CDR3 bases are TGTGCCAGCAGCGCTTCACTAGCGAACTACAATGAGCAGTTCTTC. This codes for CASSASLANYNEQFF. Based on the CDR3 plus reference TRBV9 and TRBJ2-1, the full variable domain is DSGVTQTPKHLITATGQRVTLRCSPRSGDLSVYWYQQSLDQGLQFLIQYYNGEERAKGNILERFSAQQFPDLHSELNLSSLELGDSALYFCASSASLANYNEQFFGPGTRLTVL.